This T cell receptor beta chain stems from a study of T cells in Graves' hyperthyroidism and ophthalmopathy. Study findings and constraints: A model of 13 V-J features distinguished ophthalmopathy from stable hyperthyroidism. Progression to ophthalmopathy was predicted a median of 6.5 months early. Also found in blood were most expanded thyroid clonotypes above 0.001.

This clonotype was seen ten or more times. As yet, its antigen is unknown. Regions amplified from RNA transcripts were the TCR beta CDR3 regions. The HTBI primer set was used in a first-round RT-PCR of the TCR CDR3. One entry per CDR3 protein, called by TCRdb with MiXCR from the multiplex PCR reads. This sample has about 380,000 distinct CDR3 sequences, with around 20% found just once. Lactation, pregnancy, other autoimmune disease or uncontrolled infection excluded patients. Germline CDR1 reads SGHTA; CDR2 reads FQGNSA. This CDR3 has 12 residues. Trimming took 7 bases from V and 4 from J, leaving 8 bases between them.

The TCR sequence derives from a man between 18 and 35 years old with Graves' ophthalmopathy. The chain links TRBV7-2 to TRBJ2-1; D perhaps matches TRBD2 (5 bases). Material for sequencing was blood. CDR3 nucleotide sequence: TGTGCCAGCAATCCGGGGTACAATGAGCAGTTCTTC. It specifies CASNPGYNEQFF.